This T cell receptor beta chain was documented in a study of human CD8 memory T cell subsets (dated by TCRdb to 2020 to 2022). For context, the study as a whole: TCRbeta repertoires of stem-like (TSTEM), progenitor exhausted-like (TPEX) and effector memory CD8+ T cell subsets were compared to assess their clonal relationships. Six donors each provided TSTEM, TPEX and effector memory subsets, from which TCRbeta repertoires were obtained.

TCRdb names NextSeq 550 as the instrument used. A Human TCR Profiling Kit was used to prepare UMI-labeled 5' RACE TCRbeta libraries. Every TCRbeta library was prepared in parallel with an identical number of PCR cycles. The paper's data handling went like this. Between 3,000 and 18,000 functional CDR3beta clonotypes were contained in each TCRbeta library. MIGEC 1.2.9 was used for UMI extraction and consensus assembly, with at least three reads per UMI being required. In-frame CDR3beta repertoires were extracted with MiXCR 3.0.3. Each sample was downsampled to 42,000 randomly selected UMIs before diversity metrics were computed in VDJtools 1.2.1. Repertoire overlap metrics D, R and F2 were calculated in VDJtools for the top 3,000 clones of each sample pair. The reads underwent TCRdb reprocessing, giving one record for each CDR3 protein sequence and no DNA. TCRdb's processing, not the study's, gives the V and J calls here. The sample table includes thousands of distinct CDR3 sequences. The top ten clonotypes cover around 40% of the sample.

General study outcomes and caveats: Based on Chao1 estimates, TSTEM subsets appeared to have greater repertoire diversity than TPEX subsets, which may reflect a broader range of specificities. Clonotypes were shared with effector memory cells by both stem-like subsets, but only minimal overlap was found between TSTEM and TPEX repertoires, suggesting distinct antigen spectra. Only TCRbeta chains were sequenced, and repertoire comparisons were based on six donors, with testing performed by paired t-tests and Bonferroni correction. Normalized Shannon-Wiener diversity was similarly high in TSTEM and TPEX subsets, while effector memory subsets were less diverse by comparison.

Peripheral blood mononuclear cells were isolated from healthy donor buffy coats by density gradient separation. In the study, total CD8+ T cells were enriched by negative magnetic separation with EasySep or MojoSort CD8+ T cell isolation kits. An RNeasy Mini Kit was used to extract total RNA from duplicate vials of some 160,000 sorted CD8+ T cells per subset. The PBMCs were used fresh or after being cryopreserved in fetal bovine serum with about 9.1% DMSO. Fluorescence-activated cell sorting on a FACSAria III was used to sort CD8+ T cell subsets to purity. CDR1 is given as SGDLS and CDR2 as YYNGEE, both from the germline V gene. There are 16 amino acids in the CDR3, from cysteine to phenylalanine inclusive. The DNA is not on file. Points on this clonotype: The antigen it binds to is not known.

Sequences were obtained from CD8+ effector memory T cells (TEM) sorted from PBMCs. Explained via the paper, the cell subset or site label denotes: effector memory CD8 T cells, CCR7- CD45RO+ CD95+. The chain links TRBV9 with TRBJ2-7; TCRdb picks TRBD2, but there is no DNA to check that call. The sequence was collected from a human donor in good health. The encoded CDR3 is CASSVEASGASYEQYF.